These 21 T cell receptor beta chains were all obtained from the same sample, sequenced in a study of technical replicates of blood from a handful of donors. The repertoire was sequenced with immunoSEQ multiplex PCR; TCRdb's copy has only in-frame clones and lacks some. The table has some 70,000 clones, roughly nine tenths seen once. Sequencing was done on a sample of T cells isolated from PBMCs. These receptors all stem from a human donor in good health.

V and J are TRBV7-9 and TRBJ1-5, with 10 bases identical to TRBD1. The length of the CDR3 is 17 residues. Per the germline V gene, CDR1 is SEHNR and CDR2 is FQNEAQ (reference sequence). The trim removed 3 bases at V and 1 base at J, leaving 6 bases unmatched. CDR3 DNA: TGTGCCAGCAGCTTTGATCCGGGACAGGGGAGCAATCAGCCCCAGCATTTT. Translating it yields CASSFDPGQGSNQPQHF.

This rearrangement joins TRBV4-1 to TRBJ2-7; 8 bases are shared with TRBD2. Germline trimming cut 0 bases from V and 7 bases from J; bases unmatched to any gene: 17. Germline-derived CDR1 and CDR2 are MGHRA and YSYEKL. CDR3 length equals 18 residues. The CDR3 here is CASSQDLSWREASGEQYF. The CDR3 DNA follows: TGCGCCAGCAGCCAAGATTTATCATGGCGGGAGGCCTCGGGGGAGCAGTACTTC.

The rearrangement uses TRBV29-1 and TRBJ2-2; the match to TRBD1 covers 10 bases. CDR1 is SQVTM and CDR2 is ANQGSEA in the germline V gene. This CDR3 is 13 amino acids long. V was pared by 5 bases and J by 4 bases, with 1 base of the junction left unmatched. CDR3 sequence: CSVWTGGTGELFF. The CDR3, as DNA: TGCAGCGTTTGGACAGGGGGCACCGGGGAGCTGTTTTTT.

This rearrangement joins TRBV27 to TRBJ2-3; TRBD1 matches at 10 bases. With 7 bases clipped from V and 3 bases from J, the junction kept 4 bases outside the gene matches. CDR3 length equals 14 residues. Per the germline V gene, CDR1 is MNHEY and CDR2 is SMNVEV (reference sequence). The DNA of the CDR3 is TGTGCCAGCAATAGACAGGGGGCAACAGATACGCAGTATTTT. The encoded protein is CASNRQGATDTQYF.

Only one count was recorded for this clone. The chain uses TRBV11-2 and TRBJ2-1; TRBD1 might be the D (6 bases). Germline V gene data show CDR1 as SGHAT and CDR2 as FQNNGV. Trimming removed 2 bases at V and 7 bases at J, with 12 bases between. This CDR3 is 14 amino acids long. The CDR3 loop is CASSLIQGQNEQFF. The CDR3 DNA reads as TGTGCCAGCAGCTTAATCCAGGGGCAAAATGAGCAGTTCTTC. The variable domain in full, completed from reference TRBV11-2 and TRBJ2-1, reads EAGVAQSPRYKIIEKRQSVAFWCNPISGHATLYWYQQILGQGPKLLIQFQNNGVVDDSQLPKDRFSAERLKGVDSTLKIQPAKLEDSAVYLCASSLIQGQNEQFFGPGTRLTVL.

The rearrangement uses TRBV19 and TRBJ2-3, with 8 bases aligning to TRBD2. Germline trimming cut 5 bases from V and 0 bases from J; bases unmatched to any gene: 10. The CDR3 totals 17 residues. The germline V gene has CDR1 LNHDA and CDR2 SQIVND (reference sequence). This CDR3 reads CASSLNPGLESTDTQYF. In nucleotides, the CDR3 is TGTGCCAGTAGTTTAAACCCGGGACTAGAGAGCACAGATACGCAGTATTTT.

The J gene is TRBJ2-5, the V gene TRBV2; D uncertain. Germline V lookup: CDR1 SNHLY, CDR2 FYNNEI. V lost 6 bases and J 4 bases, leaving 9 bases between the germline ends. CDR3 length: 12 amino acids. CDR3 nucleotides: TGTGCCAGCAGAGACGAGCGAGAGACCCAGTACTTC. Protein product: CASRDERETQYF.

CDR3 protein: CASSLVSGNYEQFF. For the CDR3, the DNA is TGCGCCAGCAGCTTGGTGTCGGGTAACTATGAGCAGTTCTTC. V usage is TRBV5-1 and J usage is TRBJ2-1, with D unresolved. This CDR3 is 14 amino acids long. Deletions cut 0 bases from V and 8 bases from J, with 12 bases between. Germline CDR1 and CDR2: SGHRS and YFSETQ.

As DNA, the CDR3 is TGCGCCAGCAGCCAAGATGAGGCCAGTGGCTACACCTTC. Translation: CASSQDEASGYTF. The chain combines TRBV4-1 with TRBJ1-2; D not resolved. Germline V lookup: CDR1 MGHRA, CDR2 YSYEKL. The CDR3 is 13 amino acids. V shed 0 bases and J shed 7 bases, with 9 bases lying between them.

This chain connects TRBV4-2 to TRBJ2-3; no definite D call. The CDR3 covers 17 residues. Looked up from germline, CDR1 is LGHNA and CDR2 is YNFKEQ. V was cut by 1 base and J by 0 bases, with 14 bases left in between. The CDR3 DNA reads TGTGCCAGCAGCCAAGGAGGCAGCTTGATTAGCACAGATACGCAGTATTTT. It is translated as CASSQGGSLISTDTQYF.

The CDR3 DNA reads as TGTGCCAGCAGTCCTCGGACAGGGGGGAACACTGAAGCTTTCTTT. This encodes CASSPRTGGNTEAFF. V and J are TRBV6-5 and TRBJ1-1, with 10 bases that match TRBD1. V was clipped by 5 bases and J by 1 base; unmatched bases: 4. Looked up from germline, CDR1 is MNHEY and CDR2 is SVGAGI. The CDR3 covers 15 residues.

This clone was counted once. V usage is TRBV5-4 and J usage is TRBJ1-2; D is perhaps TRBD1 (6 bases). Germline V CDR1 and CDR2: SGHNT, YYREEE (reference sequence). The V end was cut by 4 bases, the J end by 6 bases, with 16 bases between. The CDR3 runs to 14 residues. The CDR3 protein is CASSAYDTGNGYTF. Here the CDR3 DNA reads TGTGCCAGCAGCGCCTACGACACAGGGAATGGCTACACCTTC.

This sequence joins TRBV7-9 and TRBJ2-5; D remains unclear. Trimming stripped 6 bases from V and 5 bases from J, with 19 bases between. CDR1 and CDR2 from the germline V gene are SEHNR and FQNEAQ (reference sequence). This CDR3 spans 15 amino acids. CDR3 DNA: TGTGCCAGCAGTCGGAACGGAGTCAGTGGGGAGACCCAGTACTTC. It encodes CASSRNGVSGETQYF.

The V call is TRBV4-3, the J call TRBJ1-2; 8 bases map to TRBD1. J gave up 3 bases and V 4 bases, and 7 bases lay outside the gene matches. The CDR3 covers 15 residues. Germline CDR1 is LGHNA and CDR2 is YSLEER. The CDR3 is CASSLLDREDYGYTF. CDR3 nucleotides: TGCGCCAGCAGCCTATTGGACAGGGAGGACTATGGCTACACCTTC.

The rearrangement links TRBV7-8 to TRBJ2-7; D not certain. There are 12 residues in the CDR3. Germline loops: CDR1 SGHVS, CDR2 FQNEAQ. The V end lost 3 bases, the J end lost 5 bases, and 8 bases lay between the germline ends. For the CDR3, the DNA is TGTGCCAGCAGCTTCTCTAGTAACGAGCAGTACTTC. Amino acid sequence: CASSFSSNEQYF.

This chain connects TRBV5-1 to TRBJ1-2, with 7 positions matching TRBD1. The CDR3 is 13 amino acids. Germline assignment: CDR1 SGHRS and CDR2 YFSETQ. Unmatched junction bases numbered 3, after V lost 1 base and J lost 6 bases. As DNA, the CDR3 is TGCGCCAGCAGCTTGAGGGGGCCAAATGGCTACACCTTC. It specifies CASSLRGPNGYTF.

The rearrangement uses TRBV4-2 and TRBJ1-5; no definite D call. Germline CDR1 is LGHNA and CDR2 is YNFKEQ. This CDR3 spans 15 amino acids. Trimming stripped 1 base from V and 5 bases from J, with 12 bases between. The CDR3 reads CASSQVFSGDQPQHF. In DNA, the CDR3 is TGTGCCAGCAGCCAAGTCTTTTCAGGCGATCAGCCCCAGCATTTT.

In nucleotides, the CDR3 is TGCGCCAGCAGCTTGCCACCTAGCGGGAGGAACACCGGGGAGCTGTTTTTT. Its protein is CASSLPPSGRNTGELFF. V gene TRBV5-1 combines with J gene TRBJ2-2; the match to TRBD2 covers 10 bases. After removal of 1 base from V and 1 base from J, the junction contained 4 bases not matched to a gene. The CDR3 length is 17 residues. The germline gives CDR1 SGHRS, CDR2 YFSETQ.

This clone is a singleton in its sample. The genes are TRBV9 and TRBJ1-5; 10 nucleotides align to TRBD1. V shed 3 bases and J 6 bases; nucleotides not matched to a gene: 6. CDR1 is SGDLS and CDR2 is YYNGEE in the germline V gene. CDR3 length: 15 residues. Here the CDR3 reads CASSGGTGESQPQHF. DNA for the CDR3: TGTGCCAGCAGCGGAGGGACAGGGGAGAGTCAGCCCCAGCATTTT.

The chain employs TRBV29-1 and TRBJ2-3, with a possible D match to TRBD1 (6 bases). Trimming pared 4 bases from V and 0 bases from J, leaving 14 bases between. Germline V gene sequence: CDR1 SQVTM, CDR2 ANQGSEA. The CDR3 sequence is 15 residues long. The CDR3 DNA reads as TGCAGCGTTGTATGGGACAACCCTAGCACAGATACGCAGTATTTT. It encodes CSVVWDNPSTDTQYF.

This clone was observed a single time. The CDR3 region has the DNA TGTGCCAGCAGCTTAGCTTCGGCAGGGGGAGTCTACGAGCAGTACTTC. Translation gives CASSLASAGGVYEQYF. J is TRBJ2-7 and V is TRBV11-1; 7 bases fit TRBD1. CDR3 length: 16 amino acids. Losses at the gene ends were 0 bases for V and 3 bases for J; bases not matched to a gene: 8. From germline, CDR1 is SGHAT and CDR2 FQDESV (reference sequence).